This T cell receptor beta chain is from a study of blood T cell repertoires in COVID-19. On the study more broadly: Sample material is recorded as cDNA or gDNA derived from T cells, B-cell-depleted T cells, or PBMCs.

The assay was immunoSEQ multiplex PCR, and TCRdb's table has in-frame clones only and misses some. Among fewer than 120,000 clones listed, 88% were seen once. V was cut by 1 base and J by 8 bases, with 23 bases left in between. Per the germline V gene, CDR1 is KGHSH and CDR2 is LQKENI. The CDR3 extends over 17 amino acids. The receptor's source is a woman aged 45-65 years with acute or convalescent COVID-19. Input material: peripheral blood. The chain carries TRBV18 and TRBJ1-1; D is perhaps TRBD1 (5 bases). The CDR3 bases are TGTGCCAGCTCACCACTCGATGTTGGGTCTACAGGAACGGAAGCTTTCTTT. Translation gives CASSPLDVGSTGTEAFF.